Listed below are T cell receptor beta chains from one sample, sequenced in a study of identical twins. TCRdb reanalysed the 5' RACE reads using MiXCR and keeps one entry per CDR3 protein. Of more than 600,000 distinct CDR3 sequences listed, 18% were seen once; the top ten hold approximately 14%. The sample was also reused in another study, on T cells expressing NK-cell markers.

The sample comprised PBMCs. The receptors come from a woman aged 18-30 years in good health. CDR3s include the opening cysteine and the closing phenylalanine or tryptophan. D genes are given only for firm matches. Rows give clone size only sometimes, using once, few, many, or a class for an expanded clone.

len,abundance,d_gene,v_gene,j_gene,CDR3nt,CDR3aa
14,few,.,TRBV20-1,TRBJ1-1,TGCAGTGCATCCCTGATGGGAGTCTCGGCTGAAGCTTTCTTT,CSASLMGVSAEAFF
17,.,.,TRBV5-1,TRBJ2-7,TGCGCCAGCAGCCCGGGACTCGTGCACAGGGGCTCCTACGAGCAGTACTTC,CASSPGLVHRGSYEQYF
17,.,TRBD2,TRBV20-1,TRBJ2-1,TGCAGTGCTAGAGAGGGAAGCGGGGGGTCTTCCTACAATGAGCAGTTCTTC,CSAREGSGGSSYNEQFF
12,few,.,TRBV7-3,TRBJ2-1,TGTGCCAGCAGCCCCGACTCCAATGAGCAGTTCTTC,CASSPDSNEQFF
16,.,TRBD1,TRBV7-2,TRBJ1-2,TGTGCCAGCAGCTCCCCAGGACAGGGGTCTTACTATGGCTACACCTTC,CASSSPGQGSYYGYTF
14,many,.,TRBV12-3/TRBV12-4,TRBJ2-1,TGTGCCAGCAGTTTTAAGGGGACGCTCGAAGGTGGGTTCTTC,CASSFKGTLEGGFF
15,.,.,TRBV25-1,TRBJ2-1,TGTGCCAGCAGTGAACGGCAGGGCGCCGGGAATGAGCAGTTCTTC,CASSERQGAGNEQFF
14,.,.,TRBV5-1,TRBJ2-4,TGCGCCAGCAGCTCCCCAGGGGAACGCGCCATTCAGTACTTC,CASSSPGERAIQYF
15,few,.,TRBV12-3/TRBV12-4,TRBJ1-2,TGTGCCAGCAGTTATCCGGGACGGGGTAACTATGGCTACACCTTC,CASSYPGRGNYGYTF
17,few,TRBD2,TRBV12-3/TRBV12-4,TRBJ2-3,TGTGCCAGCAGTCCGTGGACTAGCGGGAGGGGGACAGATACGCAGTATTTT,CASSPWTSGRGTDTQYF
14,.,TRBD2,TRBV30,TRBJ2-3,TGTGCCTGGATCCGCGGGAGTGGTTCAGATACGCAGTATTTT,CAWIRGSGSDTQYF
10,few,.,TRBV29-1,TRBJ2-1,TGCAGCGTTGAAATGTATGAGCAGTTCTTC,CSVEMYEQFF
13,.,.,TRBV27,TRBJ2-3,TGTGCCAGCAGTTCTCGTAGCCCAGATACGCAGTATTTT,CASSSRSPDTQYF
15,few,.,TRBV27,TRBJ2-4,TGTGCCAGCAGGGGCGGGGGCTTAGCCAAAAACATTCAGTACTTC,CASRGGGLAKNIQYF
17,few,TRBD2,TRBV9,TRBJ2-1,TGTGCCAGCAGCGTATACCCCGGCGGGAGCCAAGGCAATGAGCAGTTCTTC,CASSVYPGGSQGNEQFF
14,few,.,TRBV6-5,TRBJ2-2,TGTGCCAGCAGTTACTCGAATGCCGCCGGGGAGCTGTTTTTT,CASSYSNAAGELFF
15,few,TRBD2,TRBV5-1,TRBJ2-7,TGCGCCAGCAGCCTTAGCGGGAGGGCGGACAGCGAGCAGTACTTC,CASSLSGRADSEQYF
15,few,TRBD2,TRBV15,TRBJ2-1,TGTGCCACCAGCGAAGCTAGCGGGAGCTACAATGAGCAGTTCTTC,CATSEASGSYNEQFF
13,.,.,TRBV20-1,TRBJ1-5,TGCAGTGCTAGAGAGCCGGGGACCGCATCCCAGCATTTT,CSAREPGTASQHF
15,.,.,TRBV12-3/TRBV12-4,TRBJ2-1,TGTGCCAGCAGCAAAGCATCCTCTCCCTTCAATGAGCAGTTCTTC,CASSKASSPFNEQFF
12,.,.,TRBV2,TRBJ2-2,TGTGCCAGCCAGAGGGAGTCCGGGGAGCTGTTTTTT,CASQRESGELFF
11,.,TRBD2,TRBV2,TRBJ2-7,TGTGCCACGGCGGGGGAAGGCGAGCAGTACTTC,CATAGEGEQYF
13,.,.,TRBV20-1,TRBJ1-1,TGCAGTGCTAGACCAGGGGCGGTAACTGAAGCTTTCTTT,CSARPGAVTEAFF
14,many,.,TRBV7-6,TRBJ2-7,TGTGCCAGCAGTGGGTCGGGATTGGCCTACGAGCAGTACTTC,CASSGSGLAYEQYF
15,.,.,TRBV20-1,TRBJ1-2,TGCAGTGCTAGAGTGTCCGGGAACCTTAACTATGGCTACACCTTC,CSARVSGNLNYGYTF
17,.,.,TRBV3-1,TRBJ2-2,TGTGCCAGCAGCCAAGATACTAGACTAGGAGCAACCGGGGAGCTGTTTTTT,CASSQDTRLGATGELFF
16,few,.,TRBV5-1,TRBJ2-4,TGCGCCAGCAGCTTGGTGGGGGGAGGAGCCAAAAACATTCAGTACTTC,CASSLVGGGAKNIQYF
15,few,.,TRBV5-1,TRBJ2-4,TGCGCCAGCAGCTTCCACTCAGCAGCCAAAAACATTCAGTACTTC,CASSFHSAAKNIQYF
15,.,TRBD1,TRBV11-2,TRBJ2-7,TGTGCCAGCAGCGGCCTTGGGACAGGGACCTACGAGCAGTACTTC,CASSGLGTGTYEQYF
15,few,.,TRBV5-1,TRBJ2-2,TGCGCCAGCAGCTTAGGGCAGGGGCCCACCGGGGAGCTGTTTTTT,CASSLGQGPTGELFF
13,.,.,TRBV29-1,TRBJ2-5,TGCAGCGTTGTGCGACAGATCCAAGAGACCCAGTACTTC,CSVVRQIQETQYF
17,few,.,TRBV11-2,TRBJ2-1,TGTGCCAGCAGCTTAGTTGCAGGGGCAGGTTACTACAATGAGCAGTTCTTC,CASSLVAGAGYYNEQFF